This T cell receptor beta chain was found in a study of cytomegalovirus exposure and HLA in healthy donors. A word on this clone: Its antigen is still unknown.

It was with 60 Vbeta and 13 Jbeta primers that the PCR ran. Profiled with immunoSEQ multiplex PCR; TCRdb holds only in-frame clones, not every one. Here the sample spans tens of thousands of clones, less than 70% being singletons. Study outcomes and limitations: As a later analysis revealed, most CMV-associated TCR beta chains appeared HLA-restricted.

The length of the CDR3 is 17 residues. The germline V gene encodes CDR1 SGHRS and CDR2 YFSETQ. V gave up 1 base and J gave up 0 bases; unmatched junction bases: 6. Though probably carrying unrecorded immune exposures, donors were nominally healthy at sampling. The sequenced sample consisted of PBMCs. This rearrangement joins TRBV5-1 to TRBJ1-3; the match to TRBD1 covers 8 bases. The receptor comes from a man aged 45-65 years in good health and CMV-seronegative. The chain's CDR3 is CASSLYGQGASGNTIYF. The DNA for the CDR3 is TGCGCCAGCAGCTTGTACGGACAGGGCGCCTCTGGAAACACCATATATTTT.